The 31 T cell receptor beta chains listed next were all sequenced from one sample in a study of cytomegalovirus exposure and HLA in healthy donors (dated by TCRdb to about 2017). Library preparation used the immunoSEQ multiplex PCR assay. The multiplex PCR relied on a mix of 60 forward primers for TCR Vbeta segments and 13 reverse primers for TCR Jbeta segments. The immuneACCESS repertoire file appears here via TCRdb, limited to in-frame rearrangements. These files lack a portion of the clones; in checked studies, under half of the deficit traces to unresolved V genes, and the cause of the others is not known. This sample has tens of thousands of clones in its table, and around 79% of those were observed once. Less than 25% of the sample is held by the ten biggest clonotypes. Specimen: PBMCs. The source is a woman aged 40 to 50 in good health and CMV-seropositive.

The rearrangement links TRBV7-2 to TRBJ2-5; maybe TRBD1 (6 bases). Germline loops: CDR1 SGHTA, CDR2 FQGNSA. V dropped 3 bases and J dropped 4 bases, with 9 bases sitting between them. The CDR3 runs 13 residues. As DNA, the CDR3 is TGTGCCAGCAGCTTCAAGGACAGAGAGACCCAGTACTTC. It codes for CASSFKDRETQYF.

This clone was counted a few times. This sequence joins TRBV9 and TRBJ1-3; TRBD1 aligns across 8 bases. Germline loops: CDR1 SGDLS, CDR2 YYNGEE. The trim removed 0 bases at V and 8 bases at J, leaving 1 base unmatched. CDR3 length: 13 amino acids. The CDR3: CASSVVQGDTIYF. In DNA, the CDR3 is TGTGCCAGCAGCGTAGTACAGGGGGACACCATATATTTT.

This sequence joins TRBV6-5 and TRBJ1-5; the D is unclear. V lost 5 bases and J lost 7, with 12 bases in between. In germline, CDR1 is MNHEY, CDR2 SVGAGI. CDR3 length: 13 amino acids. The CDR3 DNA reads as TGTGCCAGCAGTACAGACCCGTTACAGCCCCAGCATTTT. It codes for CASSTDPLQPQHF.

This sequence joins TRBV2 and TRBJ1-4; D is unclear. V dropped 3 bases and J dropped 8 bases, with 16 bases sitting between them. Germline V gene sequence: CDR1 SNHLY, CDR2 FYNNEI. The CDR3 sequence is 15 residues long. CDR3 amino acids: CASSDGLLRGEKLFF. CDR3 sequence (DNA): TGTGCCAGCAGTGACGGGCTCCTAAGAGGGGAAAAACTGTTTTTT. Full variable domain (missing parts from reference TRBV2 and TRBJ1-4): EPEVTQTPSHQVTQMGQEVILRCVPISNHLYFYWYRQILGQKVEFLVSFYNNEISEKSEIFDDQFSVERPDGSNFTLKIRSTKLEDSAMYFCASSDGLLRGEKLFFGSGTQLSVL.

V is TRBV12-5 and J is TRBJ1-6, with D tentatively TRBD1 (6 bases). Looked up from germline, CDR1 is LGHNT and CDR2 is FRNRAP. Trimming cost V 9 bases and J 5 bases, with 14 bases left between them. The CDR3 contains 14 residues. The CDR3 coding sequence is TGTGCTAGCGCCGTTAAGGGGGATAATTCACCCCTCCACTTT. The encoded protein is CASAVKGDNSPLHF.

The chain is built from TRBV29-1 and TRBJ2-1; a possible D gene is TRBD1 (5 bases). Germline V CDR1 and CDR2: SQVTM, ANQGSEA. Trimming left V 4 bases short and J 6 bases short, with 7 bases between. The CDR3 runs to 11 residues. The chain's CDR3 is CSVVQGNEQFF. The CDR3 region has the DNA TGCAGCGTTGTGCAGGGCAATGAGCAGTTCTTC.

The chain joins TRBV15 to TRBJ2-3; 11 bases match TRBD2. V shed 4 bases and J 2 bases; nucleotides not matched to a gene: 5. Germline-derived CDR1 and CDR2 are LNHNV and YYDKDF (reference sequence). The CDR3 has 16 amino acids. The CDR3 here is CATSTRLAGTTDTQYF. The CDR3 nucleotides are TGTGCCACCAGCACTAGACTAGCGGGGACCACAGATACGCAGTATTTT.

This clone has at least ten counts. The CDR3 DNA reads TGTGCCAGCAGTGAAAGTAAAGACAGCTACAATGAGCAGTTCTTC. This encodes CASSESKDSYNEQFF. This chain links TRBV25-1 with TRBJ2-1; D is possibly TRBD1 (5 bases). This CDR3 is 15 amino acids long. Looked up from germline, CDR1 is MGHDK and CDR2 is SYGVNS. V lost 2 bases and J 3 bases, leaving 11 bases between the germline ends.

CDR3 sequence reads: CASIPAGGHGYTF. The CDR3 DNA reads TGTGCCAGCATCCCCGCGGGAGGGCATGGCTACACCTTC. The rearrangement links TRBV7-9 to TRBJ1-2, with no clear D. The V gene's germline CDR1 is SEHNR and CDR2 FQNEAQ (reference sequence). This CDR3 is built from 13 residues. Deletions cut 7 bases from V and 6 bases from J, with 15 bases between.

A remark on this clone: This same CDR3 is encoded by further DNA sequences in the sample. This rearrangement joins TRBV29-1 to TRBJ2-7; D gene ambiguous. V shed 1 base and J shed 1 base, with 5 bases lying between them. Germline V gives CDR1 SQVTM, CDR2 ANQGSEA. The length of the CDR3 is 12 residues. The CDR3 nucleotides read TGCAGCGTTGAAGGGGCTTCCTACGAGCAGTACTTC. Translating it yields CSVEGASYEQYF.

The chain carries TRBV5-1 and TRBJ2-3; D might be TRBD2 (5 bases). Germline values: CDR1 SGHRS, CDR2 YFSETQ. The V and J ends lost 7 bases and 3 bases respectively, with 15 bases between them. The CDR3 extends over 14 amino acids. Here the CDR3 DNA reads TGCGCCAGCGACCCGGGGAGCGGAACAGATACGCAGTATTTT. This encodes CASDPGSGTDTQYF. Full variable domain (remainder filled in from reference TRBV5-1 and TRBJ2-3): KAGVTQTPRYLIKTRGQQVTLSCSPISGHRSVSWYQQTPGQGLQFLFEYFSETQRNKGNFPGRFSGRQFSNSRSEMNVSTLELGDSALYLCASDPGSGTDTQYFGPGTRLTVL.

The rearrangement joins TRBV18 to TRBJ2-7, with 8 nucleotides matching TRBD2. Per the germline V gene, CDR1 is KGHSH and CDR2 is LQKENI. The length of the CDR3 is 19 residues. The V gene end was trimmed by 2 bases and the J gene end by 3 bases; junction bases not matched to a gene: 18. In DNA form, the CDR3 reads TGTGCCAGCTCACCAAGTCTGCGGGGGGCAAAGACCGACCTCTACGAGCAGTACTTC. The encoded protein is CASSPSLRGAKTDLYEQYF.

This chain joins TRBV18 and TRBJ1-1, with D perhaps matching TRBD1 (5 bases). The CDR3 sequence is 14 residues long. The germline V and J ends were trimmed by 6 bases and 1 base, with 12 bases remaining between them. In germline, CDR1 is KGHSH, CDR2 LQKENI. CDR3 sequence (DNA): TGTGCCAGCTCCCTAGGGGCAGGGAACACTGAAGCTTTCTTT. Its translation is CASSLGAGNTEAFF.

The chain links TRBV6-1 to TRBJ1-6, with D unresolved. CDR3 length: 16 amino acids. Trimming took off 0 bases at V and 9 bases at J, with 15 bases between the two ends. The germline CDR1 and CDR2 sequences are MNHNS and SASEGT. CDR3 sequence reads: CASSEAGQASFSPLHF. As DNA, the CDR3 is TGTGCCAGCAGTGAAGCTGGCCAGGCTTCGTTTTCACCCCTCCACTTT.

The chain uses TRBV2 and TRBJ1-1; tentative D call: TRBD1 (6 bases). V was cut by 6 bases and J by 1 base, with 12 bases left in between. From germline, CDR1 is SNHLY and CDR2 FYNNEI. The CDR3 consists of 14 residues. CDR3 in DNA: TGTGCCAGCAGACCCGGACAGAAGAACACTGAAGCTTTCTTT. Its protein product is CASRPGQKNTEAFF.

This clone has only one observation. The chain uses TRBV28 and TRBJ2-5, with TRBD2 identical over 9 bases. The germline V gene has CDR1 MDHEN and CDR2 SYDVKM. V dropped 4 bases and J dropped 2; count of bases not matched to a gene: 11. CDR3 size: 17 residues. In nucleotides, the CDR3 is TGTGCCAGCAGTTCTTGGGTAGCTAGCGGGATACAAGAGACCCAGTACTTC. It specifies CASSSWVASGIQETQYF.

The chain joins TRBV5-4 to TRBJ1-2, with TRBD1 identical over 8 bases. Trimming removed 5 bases from V and 7 bases from J; junction bases left unmatched: 10. Germline CDR1 SGHNT, CDR2 YYREEE (reference sequence). The CDR3 sequence is 14 residues long. In DNA, the CDR3 is TGTGCCAGCAGGGACGACAGGGGATGGAGTGGCTACACCTTC. It is translated as CASRDDRGWSGYTF. The whole variable domain, remainder taken from reference TRBV5-4 and TRBJ1-2, is ETGVTQSPTHLIKTRGQQVTLRCSSQSGHNTVSWYQQALGQGPQFIFQYYREEENGRGNFPPRFSGLQFPNYSSELNVNALELDDSALYLCASRDDRGWSGYTFGSGTRLTVV.

This clone was seen more than once but under ten times. CDR3 sequence: CASSRGGVNYGYTF. In nucleotides, the CDR3 is TGTGCCAGCAGCCGAGGGGGGGTTAACTATGGCTACACCTTC. The chain uses TRBV6-5 and TRBJ1-2, with a possible D match to TRBD1 (6 bases). Germline values: CDR1 MNHEY, CDR2 SVGAGI. V gave up 6 bases and J gave up 1 base, with 12 bases separating them. CDR3 length: 14 residues.

The chain recombines TRBV7-2 with TRBJ2-5; D gene unclear. Trimming removed 3 bases at V and 5 bases at J, with 10 bases between. The germline CDR1 and CDR2 sequences are SGHTA and FQGNSA. The CDR3 covers 13 residues. The CDR3 bases are TGTGCCAGCAGCTTGAGCCCACGGGAGACCCAGTACTTC. Encoded protein: CASSLSPRETQYF.

This sequence joins TRBV2 and TRBJ2-6, with D possibly TRBD1 on 5 matching bases. Trimming took off 2 bases at V and 2 bases at J, with 7 bases between the two ends. Germline assignment: CDR1 SNHLY and CDR2 FYNNEI. This CDR3 contains 15 residues. For the CDR3, the DNA is TGTGCCAGCAGTGAACCCAGGGCTGGGGCCAACGTCCTGACTTTC. Translating gives CASSEPRAGANVLTF.

In its sample, this clone was seen once. The chain employs TRBV9 and TRBJ1-1, with 7 bases that match TRBD1. Germline lookup yields CDR1 SGDLS and CDR2 YYNGEE. Unmatched junction bases numbered 6, after V lost 4 bases and J lost 3 bases. This CDR3 is 14 amino acids long. CDR3 protein: CASSPRTGHTEAFF. DNA of the CDR3: TGTGCCAGCAGCCCGAGGACAGGACACACTGAAGCTTTCTTT.

J is TRBJ1-2 and V is TRBV25-1; TRBD1 matches 7 bases. Germline loops: CDR1 MGHDK, CDR2 SYGVNS. The CDR3 totals 12 residues. Unmatched junction bases numbered 4, after V lost 3 bases and J lost 9 bases. CDR3 coding DNA: TGTGCCAGCAGTGAGATCAGGGGGAGCTACACCTTC. Encoded protein: CASSEIRGSYTF.

The J gene is TRBJ2-2, the V gene TRBV4-1; tentative D call: TRBD1 (6 bases). Trimming removed 1 base at V and 5 bases at J, with 14 bases between. The CDR3 is 16 amino acids. Germline values: CDR1 MGHRA, CDR2 YSYEKL. The CDR3 DNA reads TGCGCCAGCAGCCAAGTGGGGGCAGGGGCAACCGGGGAGCTGTTTTTT. This gives the protein CASSQVGAGATGELFF.

J is TRBJ2-7 and V is TRBV7-6, with 11 bases lining up with TRBD1. The CDR3 totals 16 residues. Trimming removed 4 bases from V and 0 bases from J; junction bases left unmatched: 5. CDR1 SGHVS and CDR2 FNYEAQ come from the germline V gene. The CDR3 bases are TGTGCCAGCAGCTCAGGGACAGGGGGATTCTCCTACGAGCAGTACTTC. Its protein is CASSSGTGGFSYEQYF.

The chain couples TRBV5-1 to TRBJ1-5, with D unclear. This CDR3 contains 15 residues. Per the germline V gene, CDR1 is SGHRS and CDR2 is YFSETQ. V dropped 0 bases and J dropped 7 bases, with 14 bases sitting between them. In nucleotides, the CDR3 is TGCGCCAGCAGCTTGGATGTAGGCACCGGGCAGCCCCAGCATTTT. Translated, it gives CASSLDVGTGQPQHF. Based on the CDR3 plus reference TRBV5-1 and TRBJ1-5, the full variable domain is KAGVTQTPRYLIKTRGQQVTLSCSPISGHRSVSWYQQTPGQGLQFLFEYFSETQRNKGNFPGRFSGRQFSNSRSEMNVSTLELGDSALYLCASSLDVGTGQPQHFGDGTRLSIL.

The chain recombines TRBV19 with TRBJ1-1, with D maybe TRBD1 (5 bases). Trimming pared 9 bases from V and 7 bases from J, leaving 18 bases between. The CDR3 contains 13 residues. The germline CDR1 and CDR2 sequences are LNHDA and SQIVND (reference sequence). In DNA form, the CDR3 reads TGTGCCAGCCGAAGGGGCCCGGTTTTTGAAGCTTTCTTT. The encoded protein is CASRRGPVFEAFF. Full variable domain (rest looked up from reference TRBV19 and TRBJ1-1): DGGITQSPKYLFRKEGQNVTLSCEQNLNHDAMYWYRQDPGQGLRLIYYSQIVNDFQKGDIAEGYSVSREKKESFPLTVTSAQKNPTAFYLCASRRGPVFEAFFGQGTRLTVV.

A single count supports this clone. This chain links TRBV5-1 with TRBJ1-2; the match to TRBD1 covers 8 bases. Germline V gene sequence: CDR1 SGHRS, CDR2 YFSETQ. The length of the CDR3 is 15 residues. The junction had 5 bases not matched to a gene; V was cut back by 2 bases and J by 2 bases. CDR3: CASSLNRGLNYGYTF. CDR3 coding DNA: TGCGCCAGCAGCTTAAACAGGGGGTTAAACTATGGCTACACCTTC.

The V and J genes are TRBV5-5 and TRBJ1-2; D is uncertain. The CDR3 is made up of 14 amino acids. V lost 3 bases to trimming and J lost 2 bases, with 11 bases between them. The germline V gene has CDR1 SGHKS and CDR2 YYEKEE (reference sequence). CDR3 in amino acids: CASSWPAGNYGYTF. CDR3 in DNA: TGTGCCAGCAGCTGGCCCGCGGGGAACTATGGCTACACCTTC.

The rearrangement links TRBV18 to TRBJ1-1, with D perhaps matching TRBD1 (5 bases). V lost 3 bases and J lost 4, with 15 bases in between. The CDR3 spans 15 residues. Germline values: CDR1 KGHSH, CDR2 LQKENI. The CDR3 here is CASSPVSGRGTEAFF. CDR3 nucleotide sequence: TGTGCCAGCTCACCGGTCTCAGGGCGAGGCACTGAAGCTTTCTTT.

The CDR3 DNA reads TGTGCCAGCAGTGAGTTGGGACAGGGGGACACTGAAGCTTTCTTT. As protein: CASSELGQGDTEAFF. The V gene is TRBV2, the J gene TRBJ1-1, with 11 bases lining up with TRBD1. The CDR3 runs 15 residues. Germline loops: CDR1 SNHLY, CDR2 FYNNEI. J lost 3 bases, V lost 3 bases, and 3 bases had no gene match.

This chain uses TRBV14 with TRBJ2-3; TRBD1 matches at 10 bases. The CDR3 totals 17 residues. The germline V gene encodes CDR1 SGHDN and CDR2 FVKESK. V gave up 4 bases and J gave up 5 bases; unmatched junction bases: 12. The CDR3 protein is CASSPGDRGFHLDTQYF. The CDR3, as DNA: TGTGCCAGCAGCCCTGGGGACAGGGGCTTTCATTTAGATACGCAGTATTTT. The full variable domain, completed using reference TRBV14 and TRBJ2-3, is EAGVTQFPSHSVIEKGQTVTLRCDPISGHDNLYWYRRVMGKEIKFLLHFVKESKQDESGMPNNRFLAERTGGTYSTLKVQPAELEDSGVYFCASSPGDRGFHLDTQYFGPGTRLTVL.